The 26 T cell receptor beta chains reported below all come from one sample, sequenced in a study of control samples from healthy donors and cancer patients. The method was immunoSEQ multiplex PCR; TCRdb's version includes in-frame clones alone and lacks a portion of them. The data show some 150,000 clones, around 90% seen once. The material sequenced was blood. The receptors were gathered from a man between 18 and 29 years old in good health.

The chain's CDR3 is CASSTTGDYGYTF. For the CDR3, the DNA is TGTGCCAGCAGTACGACAGGGGACTATGGCTACACCTTC. The chain carries TRBV12-3 or TRBV12-4 and TRBJ1-2, with 8 positions matching TRBD1. The CDR3 is made up of 13 amino acids. The J segment lost 3 bases and the V segment lost 5 bases, leaving 2 bases of the junction unmatched.

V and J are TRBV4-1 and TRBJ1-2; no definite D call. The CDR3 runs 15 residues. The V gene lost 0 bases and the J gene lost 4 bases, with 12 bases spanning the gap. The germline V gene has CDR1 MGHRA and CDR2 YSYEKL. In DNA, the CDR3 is TGCGCCAGCAGCCAAGAAAGCCAGACACTCTATGGCTACACCTTC. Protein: CASSQESQTLYGYTF.

The CDR3: CASSTPGQGPLEQYF. The CDR3, as DNA: TGTGCCAGTAGTACTCCGGGACAGGGGCCCCTCGAGCAGTACTTC. The chain carries TRBV19 and TRBJ2-7; 10 nucleotides line up with TRBD1. V was pared by 4 bases and J by 6 bases, with 9 bases of the junction left unmatched. The CDR3 is 15 amino acids. Germline loops: CDR1 LNHDA, CDR2 SQIVND (reference sequence).

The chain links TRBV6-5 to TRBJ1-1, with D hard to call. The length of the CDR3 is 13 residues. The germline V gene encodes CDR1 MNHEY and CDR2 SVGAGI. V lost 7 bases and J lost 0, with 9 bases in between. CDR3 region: CASIAGLNTEAFF. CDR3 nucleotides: TGTGCCAGCATAGCAGGTCTGAACACTGAAGCTTTCTTT.

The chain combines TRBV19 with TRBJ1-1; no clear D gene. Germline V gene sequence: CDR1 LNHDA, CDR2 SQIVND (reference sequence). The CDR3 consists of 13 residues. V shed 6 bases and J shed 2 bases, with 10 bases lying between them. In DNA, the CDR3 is TGTGCCAGTAGCGGCCCGGGTAACACTGAAGCTTTCTTT. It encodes CASSGPGNTEAFF.

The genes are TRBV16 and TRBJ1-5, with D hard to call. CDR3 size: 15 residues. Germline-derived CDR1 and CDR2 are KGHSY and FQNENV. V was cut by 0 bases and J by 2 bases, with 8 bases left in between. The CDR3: CASSQSSGGNQPQHF. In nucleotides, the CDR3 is TGTGCCAGCAGCCAATCGAGCGGGGGCAATCAGCCCCAGCATTTT.

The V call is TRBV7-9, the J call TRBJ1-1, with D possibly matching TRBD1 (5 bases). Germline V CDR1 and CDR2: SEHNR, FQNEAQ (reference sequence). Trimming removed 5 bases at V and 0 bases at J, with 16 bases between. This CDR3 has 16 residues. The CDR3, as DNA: TGTGCCAGCAGCCCCGGGACTCACAATATGAACACTGAAGCTTTCTTT. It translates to CASSPGTHNMNTEAFF. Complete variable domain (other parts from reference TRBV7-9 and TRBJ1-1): DTGVSQNPRHKITKRGQNVTFRCDPISEHNRLYWYRQTLGQGPEFLTYFQNEAQLEKSRLLSDRFSAERPKGSFSTLEIQRTEQGDSAMYLCASSPGTHNMNTEAFFGQGTRLTVV.

The CDR3 protein is CASSLELGSSYEQYF. The CDR3 coding sequence is TGCGCCAGCAGCTTGGAGCTCGGAAGCTCCTACGAGCAGTACTTC. The genes are TRBV5-1 and TRBJ2-7, with D unresolved. The CDR3 covers 15 residues. Germline CDR1 is SGHRS and CDR2 is YFSETQ. Trimming removed 0 bases at V and 0 bases at J, with 10 bases between.

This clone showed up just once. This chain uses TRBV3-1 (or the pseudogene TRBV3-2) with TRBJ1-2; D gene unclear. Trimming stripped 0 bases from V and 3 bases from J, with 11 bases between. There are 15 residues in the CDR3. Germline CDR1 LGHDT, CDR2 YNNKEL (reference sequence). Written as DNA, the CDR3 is TGTGCCAGCAGCCAAGACCGCACGAGGCACTATGGCTACACCTTC. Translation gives CASSQDRTRHYGYTF.

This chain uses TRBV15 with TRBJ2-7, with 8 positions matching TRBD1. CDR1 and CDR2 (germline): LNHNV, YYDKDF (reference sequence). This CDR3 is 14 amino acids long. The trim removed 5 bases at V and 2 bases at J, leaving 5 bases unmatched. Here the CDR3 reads CATSRRTGTYEQYF. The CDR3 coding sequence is TGTGCCACCAGCCGTAGGACAGGGACCTACGAGCAGTACTTC.

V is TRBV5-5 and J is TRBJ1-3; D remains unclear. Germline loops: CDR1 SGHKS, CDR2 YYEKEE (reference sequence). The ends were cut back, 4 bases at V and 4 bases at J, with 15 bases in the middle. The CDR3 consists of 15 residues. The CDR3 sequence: CASSRTGGSGNTIYF. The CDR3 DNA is TGTGCCAGCAGCCGTACGGGAGGGTCCGGAAACACCATATATTTT.

CDR3 sequence: CSVLGGWNQPQHF. As DNA, the CDR3 is TGCAGCGTTCTTGGGGGGTGGAATCAGCCCCAGCATTTT. This sequence joins TRBV29-1 and TRBJ1-5, with D perhaps matching TRBD1 (5 bases). The CDR3 has 13 amino acids. The V end was cut by 5 bases, the J end by 4 bases, with 12 bases between. Germline values: CDR1 SQVTM, CDR2 ANQGSEA.

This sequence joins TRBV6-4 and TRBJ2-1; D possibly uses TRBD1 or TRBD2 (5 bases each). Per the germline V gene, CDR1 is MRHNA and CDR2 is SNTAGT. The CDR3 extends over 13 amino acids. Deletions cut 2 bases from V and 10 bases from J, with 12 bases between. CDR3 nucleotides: TGTGCCAGCAGTGACGGCCCGGGGCGCGAGCAGTTCTTC. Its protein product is CASSDGPGREQFF.

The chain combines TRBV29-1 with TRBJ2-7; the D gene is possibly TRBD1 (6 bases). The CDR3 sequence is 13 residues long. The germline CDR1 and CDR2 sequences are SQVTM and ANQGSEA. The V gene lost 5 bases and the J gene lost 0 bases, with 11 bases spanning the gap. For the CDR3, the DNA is TGCAGCGTTATACGGGACATCTCCTACGAGCAGTACTTC. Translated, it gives CSVIRDISYEQYF.

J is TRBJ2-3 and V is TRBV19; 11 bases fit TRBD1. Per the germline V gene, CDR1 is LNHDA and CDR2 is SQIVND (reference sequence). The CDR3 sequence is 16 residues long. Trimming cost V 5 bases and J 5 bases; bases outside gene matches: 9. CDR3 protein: CASSSPGQGGVDTQYF. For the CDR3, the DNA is TGTGCCAGTAGTTCACCGGGACAGGGGGGTGTAGATACGCAGTATTTT.

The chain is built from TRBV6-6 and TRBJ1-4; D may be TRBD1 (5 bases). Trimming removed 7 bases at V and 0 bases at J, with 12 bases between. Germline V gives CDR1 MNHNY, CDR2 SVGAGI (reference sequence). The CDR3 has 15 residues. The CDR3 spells CASNLGGTTNEKLFF. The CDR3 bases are TGTGCCAGCAACCTGGGGGGGACAACTAATGAAAAACTGTTTTTT.

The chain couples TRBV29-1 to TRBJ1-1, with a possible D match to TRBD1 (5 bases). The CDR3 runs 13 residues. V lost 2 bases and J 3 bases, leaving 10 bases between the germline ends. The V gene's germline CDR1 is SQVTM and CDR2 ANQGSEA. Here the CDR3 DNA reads TGCAGCGTTGAAATCGGGGGAGACACTGAAGCTTTCTTT. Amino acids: CSVEIGGDTEAFF.

CDR3 DNA: TGCGCCAGCAGCCAAGATCCGCGAGCGGACACAGATACGCAGTATTTT. Amino acid sequence: CASSQDPRADTDTQYF. This chain joins TRBV4-1 and TRBJ2-3, with a possible D match to TRBD2 (5 bases). Germline values: CDR1 MGHRA, CDR2 YSYEKL. V was trimmed by 0 bases and J by 2 bases, leaving 12 bases between them. The CDR3 has 16 residues.

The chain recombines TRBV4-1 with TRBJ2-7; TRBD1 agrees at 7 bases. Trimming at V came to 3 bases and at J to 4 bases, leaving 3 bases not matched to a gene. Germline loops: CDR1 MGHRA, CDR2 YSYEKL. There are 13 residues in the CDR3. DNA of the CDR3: TGCGCCAGCAGCCATAAACAGGGGTACGAGCAGTACTTC. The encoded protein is CASSHKQGYEQYF.

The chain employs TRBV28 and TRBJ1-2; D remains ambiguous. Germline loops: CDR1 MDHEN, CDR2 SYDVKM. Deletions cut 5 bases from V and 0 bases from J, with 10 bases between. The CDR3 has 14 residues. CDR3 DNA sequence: TGTGCCAGCAGTCTCACTCAGACTAACTATGGCTACACCTTC. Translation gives CASSLTQTNYGYTF.

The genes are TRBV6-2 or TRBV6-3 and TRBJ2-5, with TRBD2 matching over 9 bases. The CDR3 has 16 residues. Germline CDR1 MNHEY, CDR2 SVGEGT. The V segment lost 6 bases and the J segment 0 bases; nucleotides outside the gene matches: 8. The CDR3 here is CASSLKRGEYQETQYF. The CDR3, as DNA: TGTGCCAGCAGCCTAAAGCGGGGGGAGTACCAAGAGACCCAGTACTTC.

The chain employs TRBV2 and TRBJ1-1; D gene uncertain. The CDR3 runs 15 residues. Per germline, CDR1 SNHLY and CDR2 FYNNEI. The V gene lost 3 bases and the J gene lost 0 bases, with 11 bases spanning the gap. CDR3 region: CASSDGGLLNTEAFF. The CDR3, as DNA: TGTGCCAGCAGTGACGGAGGCTTATTGAACACTGAAGCTTTCTTT. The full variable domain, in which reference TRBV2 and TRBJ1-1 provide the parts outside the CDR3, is EPEVTQTPSHQVTQMGQEVILRCVPISNHLYFYWYRQILGQKVEFLVSFYNNEISEKSEIFDDQFSVERPDGSNFTLKIRSTKLEDSAMYFCASSDGGLLNTEAFFGQGTRLTVV.

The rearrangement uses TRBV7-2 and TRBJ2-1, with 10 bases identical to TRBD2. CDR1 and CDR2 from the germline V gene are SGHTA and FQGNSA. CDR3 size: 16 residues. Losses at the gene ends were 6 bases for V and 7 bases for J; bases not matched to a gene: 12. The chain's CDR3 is CASSQLAGAKPNEQFF. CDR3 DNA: TGTGCCAGCAGTCAGCTAGCGGGGGCCAAACCTAATGAGCAGTTCTTC.

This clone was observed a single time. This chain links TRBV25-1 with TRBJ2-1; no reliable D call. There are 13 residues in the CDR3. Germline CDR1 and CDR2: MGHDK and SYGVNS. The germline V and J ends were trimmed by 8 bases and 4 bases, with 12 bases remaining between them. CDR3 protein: CASAFNVYNEQFF. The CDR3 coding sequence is TGTGCCAGCGCTTTTAACGTTTACAATGAGCAGTTCTTC.

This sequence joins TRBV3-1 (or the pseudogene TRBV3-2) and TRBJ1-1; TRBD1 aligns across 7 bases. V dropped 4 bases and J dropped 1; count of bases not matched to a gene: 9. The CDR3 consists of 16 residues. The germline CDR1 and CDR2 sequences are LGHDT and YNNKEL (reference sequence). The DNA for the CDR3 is TGTGCCAGCAGCCCCCGGACACACAGGGGGAACACTGAAGCTTTCTTT. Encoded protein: CASSPRTHRGNTEAFF.

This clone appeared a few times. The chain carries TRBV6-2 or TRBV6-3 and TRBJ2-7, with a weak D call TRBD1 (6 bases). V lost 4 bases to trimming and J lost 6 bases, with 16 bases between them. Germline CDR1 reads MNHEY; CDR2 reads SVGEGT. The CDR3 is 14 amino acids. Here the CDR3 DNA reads TGTGCCAGCAGTTCCAGAAATACAGGGCCCGAGCAGTACTTC. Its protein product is CASSSRNTGPEQYF.